This T cell receptor (beta chain) is drawn from a study of shared T cell receptors in the human thymus. The CDR3 has 18 residues. V was pared by 1 base and J by 7 bases, with 9 bases of the junction left unmatched. The germline CDR1 and CDR2 sequences are MGHRA and YSYEKL. Using immunoSEQ multiplex PCR, the repertoire was profiled, and TCRdb retains in-frame clones only, with some absent. The repertoire holds hundreds of thousands of clones, with around 87% as singletons. In addition, the sample was reused for a study of human thymus T cells.

This sequence originates from a boy younger than two with a congenital heart defect. The sequencing input was thymocytes. This chain links TRBV4-1 with TRBJ2-1, with 14 bases matching TRBD2. The CDR3 region has the DNA TGCGCCAGCAGCCAAGGAGGGGGCGGGACTAGCGGGAGAAATGAGCAGTTCTTC. As protein: CASSQGGGGTSGRNEQFF.